This T cell receptor (beta chain) was found in a study of blood T cell repertoires in COVID-19. Study-wide background: Samples of COVID-19 (acute and convalescent) were obtained from the United States, Italy and Spain. Sources were T cells, B-cell-depleted T cells, or PBMCs; the material itself was cDNA or gDNA.

Original processing methods: Estimation of nucleated cell counts was performed using reference gene primer amplification. Clones were sequenced by immunoSEQ multiplex PCR, and TCRdb holds only the in-frame ones, with some missing. The D gene and trimming were derived from the DNA, and the V and J assignments and clone size from that table. Of approximately 290,000 clones listed, around nine tenths are singletons. This clone came up a few times. With V trimmed by 3 bases and J by 6 bases, 7 bases remained unmatched. There are 15 residues in the CDR3. Germline V lookup: CDR1 MNHEY, CDR2 SVGAGI. The TCR sequence derives from a man aged 25 to 40 with acute or convalescent COVID-19. The rearrangement uses TRBV6-5 and TRBJ1-3; 8 positions agree with TRBD1. The sequenced sample consisted of peripheral blood. CDR3 nucleotide sequence: TGTGCCAGCAGTTATGCGACAGGGGCCCAAAACACCATATATTTT. This sequence encodes CASSYATGAQNTIYF.